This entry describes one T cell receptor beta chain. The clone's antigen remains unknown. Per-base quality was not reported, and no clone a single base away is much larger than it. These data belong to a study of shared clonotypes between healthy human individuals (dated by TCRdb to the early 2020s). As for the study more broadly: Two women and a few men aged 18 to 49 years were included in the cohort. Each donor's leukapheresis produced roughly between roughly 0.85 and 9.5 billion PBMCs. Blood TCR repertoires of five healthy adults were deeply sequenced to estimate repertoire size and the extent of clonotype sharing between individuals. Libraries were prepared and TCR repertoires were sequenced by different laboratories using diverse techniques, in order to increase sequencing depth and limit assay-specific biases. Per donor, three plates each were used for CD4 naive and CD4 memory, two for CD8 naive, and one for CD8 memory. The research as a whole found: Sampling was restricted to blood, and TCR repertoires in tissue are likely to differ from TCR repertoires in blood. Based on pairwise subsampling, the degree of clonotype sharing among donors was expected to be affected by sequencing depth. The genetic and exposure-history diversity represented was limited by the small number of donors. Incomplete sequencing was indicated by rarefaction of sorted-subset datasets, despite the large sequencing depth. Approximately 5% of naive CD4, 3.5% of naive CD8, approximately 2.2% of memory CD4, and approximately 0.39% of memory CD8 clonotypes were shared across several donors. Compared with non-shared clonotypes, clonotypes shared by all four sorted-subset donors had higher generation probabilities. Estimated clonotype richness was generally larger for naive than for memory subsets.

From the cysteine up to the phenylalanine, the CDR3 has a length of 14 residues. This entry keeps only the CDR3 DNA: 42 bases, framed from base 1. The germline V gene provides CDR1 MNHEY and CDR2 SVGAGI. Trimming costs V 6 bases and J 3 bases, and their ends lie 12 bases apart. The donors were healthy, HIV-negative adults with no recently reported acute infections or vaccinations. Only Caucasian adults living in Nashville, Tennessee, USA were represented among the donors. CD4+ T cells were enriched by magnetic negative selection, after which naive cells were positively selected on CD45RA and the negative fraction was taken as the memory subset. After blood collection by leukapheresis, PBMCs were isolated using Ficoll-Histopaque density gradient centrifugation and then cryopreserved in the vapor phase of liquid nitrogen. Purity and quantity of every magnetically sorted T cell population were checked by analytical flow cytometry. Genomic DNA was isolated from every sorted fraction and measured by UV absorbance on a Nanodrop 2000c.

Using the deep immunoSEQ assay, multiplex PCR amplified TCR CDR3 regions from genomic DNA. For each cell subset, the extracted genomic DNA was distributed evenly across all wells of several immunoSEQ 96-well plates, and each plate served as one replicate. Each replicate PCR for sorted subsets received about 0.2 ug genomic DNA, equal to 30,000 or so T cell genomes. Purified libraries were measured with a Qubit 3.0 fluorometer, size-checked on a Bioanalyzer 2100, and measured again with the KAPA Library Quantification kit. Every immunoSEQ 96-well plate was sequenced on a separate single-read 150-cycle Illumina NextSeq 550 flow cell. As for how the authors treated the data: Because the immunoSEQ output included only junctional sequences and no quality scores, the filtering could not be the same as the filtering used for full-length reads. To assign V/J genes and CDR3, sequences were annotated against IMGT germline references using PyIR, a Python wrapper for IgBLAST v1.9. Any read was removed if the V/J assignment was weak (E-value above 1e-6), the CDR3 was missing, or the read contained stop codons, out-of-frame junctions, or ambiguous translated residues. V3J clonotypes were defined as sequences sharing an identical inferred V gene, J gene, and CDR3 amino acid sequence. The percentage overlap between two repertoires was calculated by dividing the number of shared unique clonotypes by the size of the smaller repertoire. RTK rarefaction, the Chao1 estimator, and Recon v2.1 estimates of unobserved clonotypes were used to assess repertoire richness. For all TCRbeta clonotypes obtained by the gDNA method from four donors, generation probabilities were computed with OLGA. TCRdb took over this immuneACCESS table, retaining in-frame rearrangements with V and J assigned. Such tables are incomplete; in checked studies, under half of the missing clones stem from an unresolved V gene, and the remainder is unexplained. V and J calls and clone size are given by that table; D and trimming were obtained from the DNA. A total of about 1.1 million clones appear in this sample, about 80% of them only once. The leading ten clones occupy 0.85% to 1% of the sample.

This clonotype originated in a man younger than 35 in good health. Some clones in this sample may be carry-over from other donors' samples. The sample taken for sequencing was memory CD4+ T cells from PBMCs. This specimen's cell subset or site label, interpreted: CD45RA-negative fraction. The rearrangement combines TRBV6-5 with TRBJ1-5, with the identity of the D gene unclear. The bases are TGTGCCAGCAGGGGTCGGACGGACAATCAGCCCCAGCATTTT. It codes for CASRGRTDNQPQHF.